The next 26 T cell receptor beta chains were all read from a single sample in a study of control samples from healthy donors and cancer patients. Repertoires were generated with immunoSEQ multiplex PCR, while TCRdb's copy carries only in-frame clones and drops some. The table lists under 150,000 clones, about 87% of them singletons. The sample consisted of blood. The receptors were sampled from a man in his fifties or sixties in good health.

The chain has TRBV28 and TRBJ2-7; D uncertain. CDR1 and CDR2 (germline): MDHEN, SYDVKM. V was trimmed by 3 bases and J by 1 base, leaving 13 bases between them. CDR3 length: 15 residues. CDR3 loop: CASSFEETWSYEQYF. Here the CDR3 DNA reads TGTGCCAGCAGTTTCGAGGAGACCTGGTCCTACGAGCAGTACTTC. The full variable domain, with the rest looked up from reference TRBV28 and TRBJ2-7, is DVKVTQSSRYLVKRTGEKVFLECVQDMDHENMFWYRQDPGLGLRLIYFSYDVKMKEKGDIPEGYSVSREKKERFSLILESASTNQTSMYLCASSFEETWSYEQYFGPGTRLTVT.

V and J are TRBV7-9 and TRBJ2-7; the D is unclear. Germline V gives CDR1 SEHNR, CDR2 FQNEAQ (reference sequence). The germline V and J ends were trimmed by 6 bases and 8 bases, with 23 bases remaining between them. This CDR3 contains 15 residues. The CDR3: CASSQAQAVLGKQYF. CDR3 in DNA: TGTGCCAGCAGTCAGGCCCAAGCCGTCCTCGGCAAGCAGTACTTC.

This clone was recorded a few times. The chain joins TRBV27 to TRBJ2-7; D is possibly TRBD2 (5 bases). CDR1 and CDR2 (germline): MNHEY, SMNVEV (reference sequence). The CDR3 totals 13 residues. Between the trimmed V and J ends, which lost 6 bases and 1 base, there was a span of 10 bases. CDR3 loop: CASRRSGSYEQYF. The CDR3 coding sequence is TGTGCCAGCAGACGGAGCGGTTCCTACGAGCAGTACTTC.

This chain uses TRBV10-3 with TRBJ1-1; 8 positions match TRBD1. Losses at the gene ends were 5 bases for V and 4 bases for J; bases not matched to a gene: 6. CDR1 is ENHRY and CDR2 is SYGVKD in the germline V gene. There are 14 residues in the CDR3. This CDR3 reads CAISYSDRATEAFF. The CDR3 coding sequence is TGTGCCATCAGTTACTCGGACAGGGCCACTGAAGCTTTCTTT.

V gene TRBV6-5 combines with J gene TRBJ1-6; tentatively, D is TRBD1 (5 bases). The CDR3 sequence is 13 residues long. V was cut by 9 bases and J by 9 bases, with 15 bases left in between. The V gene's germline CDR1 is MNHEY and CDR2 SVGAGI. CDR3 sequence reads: CASSQGFSSPLHF. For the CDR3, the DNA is TGTGCCAGTTCCCAGGGTTTCTCTTCACCCCTCCACTTT.

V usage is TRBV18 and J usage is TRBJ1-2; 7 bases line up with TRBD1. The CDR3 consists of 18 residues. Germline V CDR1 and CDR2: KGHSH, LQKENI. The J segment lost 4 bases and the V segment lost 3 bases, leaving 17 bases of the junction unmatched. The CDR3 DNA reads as TGTGCCAGCTCACCCTACCCGGGACAGTCTGGAGTATCCTATGGCTACACCTTC. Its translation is CASSPYPGQSGVSYGYTF.

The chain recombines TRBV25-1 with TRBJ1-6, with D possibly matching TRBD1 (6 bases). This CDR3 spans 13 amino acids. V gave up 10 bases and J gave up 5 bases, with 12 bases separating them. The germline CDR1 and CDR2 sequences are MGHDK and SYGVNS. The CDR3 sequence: CAIQGLDNSPLHF. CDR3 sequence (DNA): TGTGCCATACAGGGTCTGGATAATTCACCCCTCCACTTT.

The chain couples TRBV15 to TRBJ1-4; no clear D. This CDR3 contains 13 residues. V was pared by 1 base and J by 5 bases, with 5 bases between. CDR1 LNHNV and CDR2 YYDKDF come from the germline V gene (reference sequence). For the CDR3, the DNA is TGTGCCACCAGCAGAGCGTGGAATGAAAAACTGTTTTTT. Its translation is CATSRAWNEKLFF.

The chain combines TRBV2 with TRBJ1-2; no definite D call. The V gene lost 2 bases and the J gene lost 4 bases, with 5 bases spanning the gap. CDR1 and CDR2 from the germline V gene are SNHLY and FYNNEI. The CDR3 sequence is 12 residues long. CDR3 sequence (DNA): TGTGCCAGCAGTGAAAGAGGCTATGGCTACACCTTC. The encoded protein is CASSERGYGYTF. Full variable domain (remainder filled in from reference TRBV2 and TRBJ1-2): EPEVTQTPSHQVTQMGQEVILRCVPISNHLYFYWYRQILGQKVEFLVSFYNNEISEKSEIFDDQFSVERPDGSNFTLKIRSTKLEDSAMYFCASSERGYGYTFGSGTRLTVV.

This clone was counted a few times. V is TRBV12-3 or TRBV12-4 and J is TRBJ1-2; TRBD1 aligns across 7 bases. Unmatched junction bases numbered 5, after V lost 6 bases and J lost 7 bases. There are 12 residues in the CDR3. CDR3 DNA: TGTGCCAGCAGGAGACAGGGTAGTGGCTACACCTTC. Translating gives CASRRQGSGYTF.

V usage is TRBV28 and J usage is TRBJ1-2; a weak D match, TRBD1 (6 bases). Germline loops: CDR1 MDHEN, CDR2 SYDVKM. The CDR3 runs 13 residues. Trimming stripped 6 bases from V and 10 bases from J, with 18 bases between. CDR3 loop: CASRTGFSQDYTF. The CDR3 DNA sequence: TGTGCCAGCAGAACAGGGTTTTCTCAAGACTACACCTTC.

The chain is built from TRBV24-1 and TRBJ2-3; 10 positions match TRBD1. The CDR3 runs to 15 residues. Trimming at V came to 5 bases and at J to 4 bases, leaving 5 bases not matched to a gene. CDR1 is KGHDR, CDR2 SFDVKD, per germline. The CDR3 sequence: CATSAAGQGADTQYF. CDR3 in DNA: TGTGCCACCAGTGCTGCCGGACAGGGGGCAGATACGCAGTATTTT.

Written as DNA, the CDR3 is TGTGCCAGCAGCTTAGTGGGTATCGGCGCTGGCTACACCTTC. Translated: CASSLVGIGAGYTF. V is TRBV7-9 and J is TRBJ1-2; no reliable D call. V gave up 1 base and J gave up 7 bases, with 13 bases separating them. CDR1 SEHNR and CDR2 FQNEAQ come from the germline V gene (reference sequence). The CDR3 covers 14 residues.

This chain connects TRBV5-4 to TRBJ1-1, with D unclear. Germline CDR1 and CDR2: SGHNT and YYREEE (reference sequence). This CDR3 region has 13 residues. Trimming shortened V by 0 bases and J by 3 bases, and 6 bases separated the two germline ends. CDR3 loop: CASSLERHTEAFF. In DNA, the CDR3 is TGTGCCAGCAGCTTGGAACGCCACACTGAAGCTTTCTTT.

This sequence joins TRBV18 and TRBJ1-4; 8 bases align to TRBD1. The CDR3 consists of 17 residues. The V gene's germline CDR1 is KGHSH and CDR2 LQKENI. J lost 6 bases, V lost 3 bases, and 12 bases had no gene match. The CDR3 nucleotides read TGTGCCAGCTCACCTGGGTTTGGACAGGGAAGCTATGAAAAACTGTTTTTT. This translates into CASSPGFGQGSYEKLFF.

The CDR3 sequence is CASSQDSANSPLHF. The CDR3 DNA follows: TGCGCCAGCAGCCAAGACAGCGCGAATTCACCCCTCCACTTT. This rearrangement joins TRBV4-1 to TRBJ1-6; D call uncertain. Germline CDR1 and CDR2: MGHRA and YSYEKL. This CDR3 region has 14 residues. V was pared by 0 bases and J by 7 bases, with 7 bases between.

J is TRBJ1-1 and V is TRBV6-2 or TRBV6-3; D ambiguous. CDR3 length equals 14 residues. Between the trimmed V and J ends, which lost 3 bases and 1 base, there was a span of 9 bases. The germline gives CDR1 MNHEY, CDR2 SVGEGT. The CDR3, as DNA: TGTGCCAGCAGTTATTCTGCCTCGAACACTGAAGCTTTCTTT. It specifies CASSYSASNTEAFF.

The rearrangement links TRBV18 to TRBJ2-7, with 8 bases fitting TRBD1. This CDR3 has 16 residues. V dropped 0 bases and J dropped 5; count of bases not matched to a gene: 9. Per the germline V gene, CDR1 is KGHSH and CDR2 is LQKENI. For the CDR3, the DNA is TGTGCCAGCTCACCACCTCGGTCAGGGGGCGGGAACGAGCAGTACTTC. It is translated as CASSPPRSGGGNEQYF.

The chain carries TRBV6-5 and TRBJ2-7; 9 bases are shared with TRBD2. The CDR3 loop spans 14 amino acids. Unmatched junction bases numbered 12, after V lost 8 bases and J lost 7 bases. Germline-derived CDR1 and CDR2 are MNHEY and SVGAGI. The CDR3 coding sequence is TGTGCCAGCCATCCTAGCGGGGTTAGAGATGAGCAGTACTTC. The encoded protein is CASHPSGVRDEQYF.

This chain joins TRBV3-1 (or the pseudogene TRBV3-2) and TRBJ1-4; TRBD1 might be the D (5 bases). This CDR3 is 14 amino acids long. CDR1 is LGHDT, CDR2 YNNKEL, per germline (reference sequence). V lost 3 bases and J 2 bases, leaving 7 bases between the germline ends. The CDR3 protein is CASSHRVTNEKLFF. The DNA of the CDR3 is TGTGCCAGCAGCCACAGGGTTACTAATGAAAAACTGTTTTTT.

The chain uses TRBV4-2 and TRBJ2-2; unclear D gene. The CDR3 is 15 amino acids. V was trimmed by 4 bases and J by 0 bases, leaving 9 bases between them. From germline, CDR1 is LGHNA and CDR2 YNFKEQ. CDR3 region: CASSPFTANTGELFF. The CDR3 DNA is TGTGCCAGCAGCCCCTTTACAGCGAACACCGGGGAGCTGTTTTTT.

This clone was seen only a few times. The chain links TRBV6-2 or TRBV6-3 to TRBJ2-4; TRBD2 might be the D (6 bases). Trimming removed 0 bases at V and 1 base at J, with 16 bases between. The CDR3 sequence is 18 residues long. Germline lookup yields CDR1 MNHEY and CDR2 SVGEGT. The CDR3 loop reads CASSYSTGGGSAKNIQYF. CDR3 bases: TGTGCCAGCAGTTACTCGACCGGGGGTGGGTCGGCCAAAAACATTCAGTACTTC.

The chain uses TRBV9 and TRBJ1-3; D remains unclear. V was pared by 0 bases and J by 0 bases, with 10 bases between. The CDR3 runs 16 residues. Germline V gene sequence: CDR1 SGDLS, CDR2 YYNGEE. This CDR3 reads CASSVGTQDSGNTIYF. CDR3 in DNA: TGTGCCAGCAGCGTAGGAACGCAGGACTCTGGAAACACCATATATTTT.

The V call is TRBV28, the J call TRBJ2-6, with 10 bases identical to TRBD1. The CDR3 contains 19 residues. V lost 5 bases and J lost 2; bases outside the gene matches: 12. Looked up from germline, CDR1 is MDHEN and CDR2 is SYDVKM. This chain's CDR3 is CASSPPPGQGSAGANVLTF. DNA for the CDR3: TGTGCCAGCAGTCCTCCCCCGGGACAGGGGTCGGCTGGGGCCAACGTCCTGACTTTC.

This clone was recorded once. CDR3 protein: CASSQLHGSVKNIQYF. The CDR3 DNA sequence: TGTGCCAGCAGCCAACTTCACGGGTCCGTCAAAAACATTCAGTACTTC. The V gene is TRBV3-1 (or the pseudogene TRBV3-2), the J gene TRBJ2-4; D uncertain. V was clipped by 2 bases and J by 3 bases, with 14 bases between them. CDR1 is LGHDT and CDR2 is YNNKEL in the germline V gene (reference sequence). The CDR3 has 16 residues.

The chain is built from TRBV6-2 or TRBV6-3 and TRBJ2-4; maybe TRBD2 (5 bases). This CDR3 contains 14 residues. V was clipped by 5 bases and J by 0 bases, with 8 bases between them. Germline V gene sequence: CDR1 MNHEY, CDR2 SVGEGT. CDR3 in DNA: TGTGCCAGCAGTCTCGGGGAAGCCAAAAACATTCAGTACTTC. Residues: CASSLGEAKNIQYF.